The 7 T cell receptor beta chains listed next were all sequenced from one sample in a study of blood T cell repertoires in COVID-19. The table came from immunoSEQ multiplex PCR; TCRdb's copy has only in-frame clones and leaves some out. The sample has a few hundred thousand clones; 75% to 95% are singletons. Sequencing was performed on peripheral blood. These receptors all come from a woman aged 25 to 39 with COVID-19, enrolled during active disease.

The chain uses TRBV19 and TRBJ2-3; the match to TRBD2 covers 14 bases. This CDR3 contains 20 residues. The junction had 16 bases not matched to a gene; V was cut back by 5 bases and J by 3 bases. CDR1 LNHDA and CDR2 SQIVND come from the germline V gene (reference sequence). CDR3 in amino acids: CASSSTSGTSGRVGTDTQYF. The DNA for the CDR3 is TGTGCCAGTAGTTCAACCTCCGGGACTAGCGGGAGAGTTGGGACAGATACGCAGTATTTT.

The CDR3 DNA reads as TGTGCCAGCAGCGAGGGGGGGATAAGCAATCAGCCCCAGCATTTT. Protein sequence: CASSEGGISNQPQHF. The chain uses TRBV2 and TRBJ1-5; D may be TRBD1 (6 bases). V lost 6 bases and J lost 1, with 13 bases in between. The CDR3 contains 15 residues. CDR1 is SNHLY and CDR2 is FYNNEI in the germline V gene.

This sequence joins TRBV19 and TRBJ1-2; 9 nucleotides agree with TRBD1. With 10 bases clipped from V and 5 bases from J, the junction kept 8 bases outside the gene matches. The germline gives CDR1 LNHDA, CDR2 SQIVND (reference sequence). The CDR3 spans 13 residues. CDR3 residues: CATTDRGWYGYTF. Written as DNA, the CDR3 is TGTGCCACCACGGACAGGGGATGGTATGGCTACACCTTC. Filled out from reference TRBV19 and TRBJ1-2, the complete variable domain reads DGGITQSPKYLFRKEGQNVTLSCEQNLNHDAMYWYRQDPGQGLRLIYYSQIVNDFQKGDIAEGYSVSREKKESFPLTVTSAQKNPTAFYLCATTDRGWYGYTFGSGTRLTVV.

The V gene is TRBV16, the J gene TRBJ2-3; TRBD1 matches 8 bases. This CDR3 comprises 16 residues. Germline trimming cut 3 bases from V and 3 bases from J; bases unmatched to any gene: 8. Germline V gene data show CDR1 as KGHSY and CDR2 as FQNENV. CDR3 in DNA: TGTGCCAGCAGCCATCTAGGACAGGGACGAACAGATACGCAGTATTTT. Translated: CASSHLGQGRTDTQYF.

The gene calls are TRBV2 and TRBJ2-5, with 9 positions matching TRBD1. This CDR3 contains 15 residues. V dropped 5 bases and J dropped 2; count of bases not matched to a gene: 6. Germline assignment: CDR1 SNHLY and CDR2 FYNNEI. CDR3 nucleotide sequence: TGTGCCAGCAGTCGGGACAGGGCGGGTCAAGAGACCCAGTACTTC. Its translation: CASSRDRAGQETQYF.

The J gene is TRBJ1-5, the V gene TRBV18, with 10 bases aligning to TRBD1. V shed 3 bases and J 2 bases; nucleotides not matched to a gene: 10. There are 18 residues in the CDR3. CDR1 KGHSH and CDR2 LQKENI come from the germline V gene. The CDR3 DNA sequence: TGTGCCAGCTCACCGCGGGACAGGGGTTGGGGGGGCAATCAGCCCCAGCATTTT. Translation: CASSPRDRGWGGNQPQHF.

The chain is built from TRBV6-4 and TRBJ1-2; D call uncertain. This CDR3 contains 14 residues. CDR1 is MRHNA and CDR2 is SNTAGT in the germline V gene. The V end lost 8 bases, the J end lost 1 base, and 14 bases lay between the germline ends. The DNA of the CDR3 is TGTGCCAGCCCCCTAGTTGACTTTAACTATGGCTACACCTTC. As protein: CASPLVDFNYGYTF.